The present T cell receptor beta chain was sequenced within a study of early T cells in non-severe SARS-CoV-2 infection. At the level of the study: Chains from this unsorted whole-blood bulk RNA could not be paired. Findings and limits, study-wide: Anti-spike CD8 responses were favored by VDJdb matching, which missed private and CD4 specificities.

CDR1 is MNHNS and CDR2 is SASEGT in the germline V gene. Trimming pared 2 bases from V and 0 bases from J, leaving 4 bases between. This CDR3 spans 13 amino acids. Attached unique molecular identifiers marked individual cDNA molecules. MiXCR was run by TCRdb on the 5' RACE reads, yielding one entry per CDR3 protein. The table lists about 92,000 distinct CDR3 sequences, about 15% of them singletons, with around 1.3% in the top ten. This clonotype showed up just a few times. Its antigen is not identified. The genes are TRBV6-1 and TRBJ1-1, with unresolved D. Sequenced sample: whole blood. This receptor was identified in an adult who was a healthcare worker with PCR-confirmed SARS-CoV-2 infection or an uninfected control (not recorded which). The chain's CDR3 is CASSEPVNTEAFF. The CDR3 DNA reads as TGTGCCAGCAGTGAACCGGTGAACACTGAAGCTTTCTTT.